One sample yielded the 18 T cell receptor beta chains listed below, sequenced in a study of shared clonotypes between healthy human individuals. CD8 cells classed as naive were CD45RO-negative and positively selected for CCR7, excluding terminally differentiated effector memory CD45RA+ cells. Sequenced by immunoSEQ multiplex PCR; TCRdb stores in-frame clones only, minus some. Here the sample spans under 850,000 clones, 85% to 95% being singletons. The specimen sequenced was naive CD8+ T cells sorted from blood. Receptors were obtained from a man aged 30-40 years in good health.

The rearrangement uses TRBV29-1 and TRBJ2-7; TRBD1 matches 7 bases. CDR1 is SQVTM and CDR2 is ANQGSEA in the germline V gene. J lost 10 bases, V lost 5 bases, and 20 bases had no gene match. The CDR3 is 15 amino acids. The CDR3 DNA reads TGCAGCGTTTGGTCCCCTACGTTGGCTACAGGGGAACAGTACTTC. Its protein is CSVWSPTLATGEQYF.

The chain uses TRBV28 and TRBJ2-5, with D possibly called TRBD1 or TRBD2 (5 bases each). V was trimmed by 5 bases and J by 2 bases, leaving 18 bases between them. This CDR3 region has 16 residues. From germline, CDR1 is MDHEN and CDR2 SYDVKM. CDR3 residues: CASSGLGTGEQETQYF. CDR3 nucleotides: TGTGCCAGCAGTGGACTCGGGACCGGGGAGCAAGAGACCCAGTACTTC.

CDR3 residues: CASRSDRGPFIGEQYF. The CDR3 DNA is TGTGCCAGCAGAAGTGACAGGGGGCCCTTTATTGGCGAGCAGTACTTC. The rearrangement joins TRBV7-9 to TRBJ2-7; 10 bases are shared with TRBD1. The CDR3 sequence is 16 residues long. CDR1 is SEHNR and CDR2 is FQNEAQ in the germline V gene (reference sequence). V dropped 6 bases and J dropped 6; count of bases not matched to a gene: 14.

The CDR3 spells CASSLGSGGVEEKLFF. CDR3 coding DNA: TGTGCCAGCAGTTTAGGGTCAGGGGGCGTAGAAGAGAAACTGTTTTTT. This chain links TRBV28 with TRBJ1-4; 8 bases are a match to TRBD1. CDR1 MDHEN and CDR2 SYDVKM come from the germline V gene. The trim removed 2 bases at V and 11 bases at J, leaving 13 bases unmatched. The length of the CDR3 is 16 residues.

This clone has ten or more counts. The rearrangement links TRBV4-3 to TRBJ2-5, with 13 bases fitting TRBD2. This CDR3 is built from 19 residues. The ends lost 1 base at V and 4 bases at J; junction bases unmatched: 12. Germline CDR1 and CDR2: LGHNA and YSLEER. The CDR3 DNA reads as TGCGCCAGCAGCCAAGGGTGGACTAGCGGGAGACGGGAGAGAGAGACCCAGTACTTC. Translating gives CASSQGWTSGRRERETQYF.

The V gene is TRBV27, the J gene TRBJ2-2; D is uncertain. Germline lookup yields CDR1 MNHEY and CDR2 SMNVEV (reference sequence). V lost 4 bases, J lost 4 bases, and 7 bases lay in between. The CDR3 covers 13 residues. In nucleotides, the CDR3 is TGTGCCAGCAGTTCCCTCGGCACCGGGGAGCTGTTTTTT. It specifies CASSSLGTGELFF.

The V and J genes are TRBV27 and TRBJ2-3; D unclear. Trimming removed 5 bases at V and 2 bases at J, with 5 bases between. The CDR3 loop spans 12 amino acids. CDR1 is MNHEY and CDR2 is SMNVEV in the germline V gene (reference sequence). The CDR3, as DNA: TGTGCCAGCAGTGACCACACAGATACGCAGTATTTT. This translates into CASSDHTDTQYF.

DNA of the CDR3: TGTGCCAGCAGCGCCGGGCGAACCGGGAGGGAAACTGAAGCTTTCTTT. Protein: CASSAGRTGRETEAFF. This chain uses TRBV7-9 with TRBJ1-1; D is ambiguous. The CDR3 contains 16 residues. V dropped 5 bases and J dropped 5 bases, with 21 bases sitting between them. In germline, CDR1 is SEHNR, CDR2 FQNEAQ (reference sequence).

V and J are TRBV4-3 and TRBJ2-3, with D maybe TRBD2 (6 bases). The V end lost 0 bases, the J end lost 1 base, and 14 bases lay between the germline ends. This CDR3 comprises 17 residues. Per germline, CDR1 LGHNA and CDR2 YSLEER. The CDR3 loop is CASSQDYTGVRTDTQYF. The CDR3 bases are TGCGCCAGCAGCCAAGATTATACGGGAGTTCGCACAGATACGCAGTATTTT.

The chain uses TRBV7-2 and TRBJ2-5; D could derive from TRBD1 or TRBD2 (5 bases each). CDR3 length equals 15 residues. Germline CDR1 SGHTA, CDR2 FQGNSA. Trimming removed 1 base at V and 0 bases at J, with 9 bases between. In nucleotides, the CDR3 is TGTGCCAGCAGCTTAGTTGGGACGAACCAAGAGACCCAGTACTTC. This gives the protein CASSLVGTNQETQYF.

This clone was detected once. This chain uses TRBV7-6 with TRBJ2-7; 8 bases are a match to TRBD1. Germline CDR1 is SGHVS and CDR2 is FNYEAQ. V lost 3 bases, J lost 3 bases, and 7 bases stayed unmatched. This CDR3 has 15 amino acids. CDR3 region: CASSFSVGQGYEQYF. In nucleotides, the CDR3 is TGTGCCAGCAGCTTTAGTGTCGGACAGGGCTACGAGCAGTACTTC.

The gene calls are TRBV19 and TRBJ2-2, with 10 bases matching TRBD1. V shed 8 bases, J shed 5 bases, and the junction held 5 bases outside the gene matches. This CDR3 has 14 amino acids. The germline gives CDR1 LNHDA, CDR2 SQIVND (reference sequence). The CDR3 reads CASRGQGRTGELFF. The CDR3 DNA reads TGTGCCAGTCGGGGACAGGGGCGTACCGGGGAGCTGTTTTTT.

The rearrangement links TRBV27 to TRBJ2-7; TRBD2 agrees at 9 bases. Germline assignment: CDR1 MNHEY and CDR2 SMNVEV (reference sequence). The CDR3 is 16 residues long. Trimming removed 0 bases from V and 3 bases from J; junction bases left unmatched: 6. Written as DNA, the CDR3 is TGTGCCAGCAGTTTATCGCCTAGCGGGGATCTCTACGAGCAGTACTTC. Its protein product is CASSLSPSGDLYEQYF.

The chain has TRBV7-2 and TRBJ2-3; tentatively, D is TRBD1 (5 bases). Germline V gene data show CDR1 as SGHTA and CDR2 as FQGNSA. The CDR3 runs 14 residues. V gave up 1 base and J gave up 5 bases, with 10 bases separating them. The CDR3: CASSLGRDLDTQYF. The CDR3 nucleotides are TGTGCCAGCAGCTTAGGCAGGGATCTAGATACGCAGTATTTT.

CDR3 in amino acids: CASTPGTPGHQISNQPQHF. As DNA, the CDR3 is TGCGCCAGCACCCCGGGCACCCCGGGACACCAAATTAGCAATCAGCCCCAGCATTTT. The chain employs TRBV10-1 and TRBJ1-5; D might be TRBD1 (6 bases). The CDR3 has 19 amino acids. Germline lookup yields CDR1 WNHNN and CDR2 SYGVQD (reference sequence). V lost 7 bases, J lost 0 bases, and 25 bases lay in between.

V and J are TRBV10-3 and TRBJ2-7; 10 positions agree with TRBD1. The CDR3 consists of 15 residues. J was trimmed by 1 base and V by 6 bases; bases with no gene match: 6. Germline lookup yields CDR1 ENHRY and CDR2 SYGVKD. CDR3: CAISAEDRGSYEQYF. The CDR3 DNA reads TGTGCCATCAGCGCCGAGGACAGGGGGTCCTACGAGCAGTACTTC.

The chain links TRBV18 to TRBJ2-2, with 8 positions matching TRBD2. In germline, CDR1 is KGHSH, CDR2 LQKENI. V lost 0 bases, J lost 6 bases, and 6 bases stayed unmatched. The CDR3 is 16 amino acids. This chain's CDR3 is CASSPPPGRAAGELFF. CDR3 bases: TGTGCCAGCTCACCACCGCCCGGGAGGGCCGCCGGGGAGCTGTTTTTT.

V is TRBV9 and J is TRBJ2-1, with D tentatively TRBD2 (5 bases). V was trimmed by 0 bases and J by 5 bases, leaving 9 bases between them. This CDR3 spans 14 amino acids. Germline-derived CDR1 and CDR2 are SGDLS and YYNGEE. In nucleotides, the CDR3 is TGTGCCAGCAGCGTAGAGGGAGACCACAATGAGCAGTTCTTC. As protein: CASSVEGDHNEQFF.